This T cell receptor (beta chain) was profiled in a study of shared clonotypes between healthy human individuals. In the study overall: There were three CD4 naive, three CD4 memory, two CD8 naive and one CD8 memory plates per donor.

The V end lost 3 bases, the J end lost 0 bases, and 12 bases lay between the germline ends. The CDR3 is 15 amino acids. CDR1 MGHRA and CDR2 YSYEKL come from the germline V gene. Naive CD8 cells lacked CD45RO, underwent positive selection for CCR7 and left out terminally differentiated effector memory CD45RA+ cells. A remark on this clone: Its target is not known.

Overall study results and limits: Richness estimates generally favored naive over memory subsets.

This was a deep-level run. The repertoire was sequenced with immunoSEQ multiplex PCR; TCRdb's copy has only in-frame clones and lacks some. The sample shows some 2 million clones, about 94% of them seen only once. Specimen: naive CD8+ T cells sorted from blood. The sequence was obtained from a young man in good health. This chain links TRBV4-1 with TRBJ2-7, with TRBD2 as a possible D gene (6 bases). The CDR3 nucleotides read TGCGCCAGCAGCCAGGTAGACGGGAGCTCCTACGAGCAGTACTTC. Protein sequence: CASSQVDGSSYEQYF.